This entry lists 32 T cell receptor beta chains sequenced from one sample in a study of beta chain features in type 1 diabetes. Broader study findings: Significant though moderate, a shortening of TCRB CDR3s appeared in all four CD4+ subsets of Type 1 diabetes patients.

Of the isolated RNA, all was reverse transcribed, and so the sequenced material was expressed TCRB transcripts. Sequencing used immunoSEQ multiplex PCR; TCRdb keeps in-frame clones, though not all of them. The sample holds roughly 300,000 clones, more than 13% seen once. What these receptors recognize is not known. The sequenced sample was naive CD4+ T cells from blood. The receptors here all came from a young man with type 1 diabetes.

About this clone itself: No conserved phenylalanine or tryptophan is present at the end of the CDR3, so a read error is the likely explanation. The DNA is left out, because the CDR3 cannot be placed on it with certainty; the CDR3 is given as TCRdb lists it. V is TRBV28 and J is TRBJ1-1; the D call of TRBD1 is as the table states it, not checked on the DNA. Ends included, the CDR3 has 11 residues. The germline V gene has CDR1 MDHEN and CDR2 SYDVKM. The CDR3 region is CASSSDRVWLG.

This clone was recorded a few times. This CDR3 is also generated by other DNA sequences in the sample. The chain couples TRBV30 to TRBJ1-5; tentatively, D is TRBD1 (6 bases). Germline CDR1 is GTSNPN and CDR2 is SVGIG (reference sequence). Trimming shortened V by 0 bases and J by 5 bases, and 8 bases separated the two germline ends. The length of the CDR3 is 13 residues. The CDR3 loop is CAWSVQGDQPQHF. CDR3 nucleotide sequence: TGTGCCTGGAGTGTACAGGGCGATCAGCCCCAGCATTTT.

The J gene is TRBJ2-7, the V gene TRBV7-9; TRBD2 matches 11 bases. Trimming took 5 bases from V and 3 from J; bases not matched to a gene: 3. The CDR3 contains 14 residues. CDR1 SEHNR and CDR2 FQNEAQ come from the germline V gene (reference sequence). The CDR3 loop is CASSPTSGIYEQYF. CDR3 sequence (DNA): TGTGCCAGCAGCCCGACTAGCGGGATCTACGAGCAGTACTTC.

This clone has only a few counts. The genes are TRBV7-2 and TRBJ2-1, with a weak D call TRBD2 (5 bases). Trimming shortened V by 5 bases and J by 7 bases, and 12 bases separated the two germline ends. CDR3 length: 13 residues. Germline-derived CDR1 and CDR2 are SGHTA and FQGNSA. CDR3 in amino acids: CASSRSWRNEQFF. DNA of the CDR3: TGTGCCAGCAGCCGGAGTTGGAGGAATGAGCAGTTCTTC. Looking up the rest from reference TRBV7-2 and TRBJ2-1 gives the full variable domain: GAGVSQSPSNKVTEKGKDVELRCDPISGHTALYWYRQSLGQGLEFLIYFQGNSAPDKSGLPSDRFSAERTGGSVSTLTIQRTQQEDSAVYLCASSRSWRNEQFFGPGTRLTVL.

This CDR3 reads CASSLRTSGRDGQYF. CDR3 bases: TGTGCCAGCAGCCTACGGACTAGCGGGAGAGACGGGCAGTACTTC. The chain joins TRBV7-9 to TRBJ2-7; 13 bases match TRBD2. Germline V CDR1 and CDR2: SEHNR, FQNEAQ (reference sequence). CDR3 size: 15 residues. Trimming removed 5 bases from V and 9 bases from J; junction bases left unmatched: 10.

This clone has more than one count but fewer than ten. The CDR3 spells CASTYYRGFGDSSYEQYF. The CDR3 nucleotides read TGCGCCAGCACGTATTACCGAGGATTTGGCGACAGTTCCTACGAGCAGTACTTC. The chain is built from TRBV5-1 and TRBJ2-7, with D possibly matching TRBD1 (5 bases). Germline lookup yields CDR1 SGHRS and CDR2 YFSETQ. This CDR3 contains 18 residues. Deletions cut 6 bases from V and 1 base from J, with 26 bases between.

This clone has at least ten counts. The V call is TRBV29-1, the J call TRBJ2-4; D is perhaps TRBD1 (6 bases). Between the trimmed V and J ends, which lost 4 bases and 1 base, there was a span of 14 bases. This CDR3 is built from 15 residues. Germline V gene sequence: CDR1 SQVTM, CDR2 ANQGSEA. The CDR3, as DNA: TGCAGCGTTGGACAACAGGGTTATGCCAAAAACATTCAGTACTTC. Amino acid sequence: CSVGQQGYAKNIQYF.

The chain has TRBV19 and TRBJ2-1, with unresolved D. The CDR3 runs to 11 residues. V was pared by 7 bases and J by 8 bases, with 9 bases between. The germline gives CDR1 LNHDA, CDR2 SQIVND (reference sequence). CDR3 amino acids: CASTGVDEQFF. CDR3 DNA sequence: TGTGCCAGTACGGGTGTAGATGAGCAGTTCTTC.

This clone was counted a single time. The chain uses TRBV6-5 and TRBJ2-7; D unresolved. The CDR3 consists of 15 residues. Trimming removed 7 bases at V and 0 bases at J, with 16 bases between. Per germline, CDR1 MNHEY and CDR2 SVGAGI. The chain's CDR3 is CASTRSVGSSYEQYF. In nucleotides, the CDR3 is TGTGCCAGCACCCGGAGTGTCGGCAGCTCCTACGAGCAGTACTTC.

V and J are TRBV7-9 and TRBJ2-7; the D gene is possibly TRBD2 (6 bases). There are 15 residues in the CDR3. The germline gives CDR1 SEHNR, CDR2 FQNEAQ (reference sequence). Trimming took off 7 bases at V and 5 bases at J, with 21 bases between the two ends. The CDR3 region is CASTPPGPGEDEQYF. The CDR3 DNA follows: TGTGCCAGCACCCCTCCTGGCCCGGGAGAAGACGAGCAGTACTTC.

This clone was seen more than once but under ten times. The rearrangement uses TRBV18 and TRBJ2-7; D gene ambiguous. Germline V lookup: CDR1 KGHSH, CDR2 LQKENI. This CDR3 is built from 13 residues. V lost 2 bases and J 1 base, leaving 6 bases between the germline ends. The CDR3 coding sequence is TGTGCCAGCTCACCAGACTTGTCCTACGAGCAGTACTTC. Residues: CASSPDLSYEQYF.

This clone has just a few counts. V usage is TRBV9 and J usage is TRBJ1-2, with TRBD1 as a possible D gene (5 bases). CDR3 length: 14 residues. Germline CDR1 reads SGDLS; CDR2 reads YYNGEE. The ends were cut back, 0 bases at V and 8 bases at J, with 14 bases in the middle. CDR3 in amino acids: CASSVDQGPAGYTF. CDR3 coding DNA: TGTGCCAGCAGCGTAGATCAGGGTCCAGCGGGCTACACCTTC.

This clone was counted only a few times. In the same sample, other DNA sequences code for this CDR3. This sequence joins TRBV11-2 and TRBJ2-1; no clear D gene. The germline V gene encodes CDR1 SGHAT and CDR2 FQNNGV. V dropped 1 base and J dropped 6 bases, with 7 bases sitting between them. This CDR3 has 13 amino acids. CDR3 amino acids: CASSLALRNEQFF. CDR3 sequence (DNA): TGTGCCAGCAGCTTAGCACTTCGCAATGAGCAGTTCTTC.

The chain couples TRBV9 to TRBJ2-2; 8 bases are a match to TRBD1. CDR3 size: 16 residues. J was trimmed by 1 base and V by 3 bases; bases with no gene match: 5. Germline loops: CDR1 SGDLS, CDR2 YYNGEE. The CDR3 protein is CASSAGQAVNTGELFF. In DNA form, the CDR3 reads TGTGCCAGCAGCGCGGGACAGGCAGTGAACACCGGGGAGCTGTTTTTT.

This clone was seen only a few times. The chain recombines TRBV5-1 with TRBJ2-7; 13 bases are shared with TRBD2. Germline V gene sequence: CDR1 SGHRS, CDR2 YFSETQ. The CDR3 spans 15 residues. The junction had 10 bases not matched to a gene; V was cut back by 6 bases and J by 7 bases. This CDR3 is CASNPGLAGEEEQYF. The CDR3 bases are TGCGCCAGCAACCCAGGACTAGCGGGAGAGGAAGAGCAGTACTTC.

This clone was detected only a few times. The gene calls are TRBV7-2 and TRBJ2-3, with TRBD2 as a possible D gene (6 bases). Germline V gene sequence: CDR1 SGHTA, CDR2 FQGNSA. Trimming stripped 3 bases from V and 6 bases from J, with 16 bases between. The CDR3 extends over 15 amino acids. The CDR3 nucleotides read TGTGCCAGCAGCTTCCGGGACTCCCGGGCCGATACGCAGTATTTT. It translates to CASSFRDSRADTQYF. Full variable domain (rest looked up from reference TRBV7-2 and TRBJ2-3): GAGVSQSPSNKVTEKGKDVELRCDPISGHTALYWYRQSLGQGLEFLIYFQGNSAPDKSGLPSDRFSAERTGGSVSTLTIQRTQQEDSAVYLCASSFRDSRADTQYFGPGTRLTVL.

The J gene is TRBJ2-5, the V gene TRBV28; 12 bases fit TRBD2. The junction had 7 bases not matched to a gene; V was cut back by 6 bases and J by 5 bases. Germline V gives CDR1 MDHEN, CDR2 SYDVKM. The CDR3 is made up of 15 amino acids. CDR3 sequence reads: CASRALLAGGETQYF. Written as DNA, the CDR3 is TGTGCCAGCAGGGCTCTTCTAGCGGGAGGGGAGACCCAGTACTTC.

The CDR3: CAISQRAALSYEQYF. The CDR3 DNA reads TGTGCCATCAGTCAAAGAGCGGCTCTCTCCTACGAGCAGTACTTC. The gene calls are TRBV10-3 and TRBJ2-7, with TRBD2 as a possible D gene (5 bases). Per the germline V gene, CDR1 is ENHRY and CDR2 is SYGVKD. This CDR3 spans 15 amino acids. The V and J ends lost 5 bases and 0 bases respectively, with 14 bases between them.

The rearrangement uses TRBV7-9 and TRBJ2-1; D possibly corresponds to TRBD2 (5 bases). The CDR3 contains 14 residues. V lost 1 base, J lost 9 bases, and 13 bases lay in between. CDR1 SEHNR and CDR2 FQNEAQ come from the germline V gene (reference sequence). In DNA, the CDR3 is TGTGCCAGCAGCTTAGTTAATAGCGTTAGTGAGCAGTTCTTC. Translating it yields CASSLVNSVSEQFF. The variable domain in full, completed from reference TRBV7-9 and TRBJ2-1, reads DTGVSQNPRHKITKRGQNVTFRCDPISEHNRLYWYRQTLGQGPEFLTYFQNEAQLEKSRLLSDRFSAERPKGSFSTLEIQRTEQGDSAMYLCASSLVNSVSEQFFGPGTRLTVL.

The chain couples TRBV28 to TRBJ2-7; a possible D gene is TRBD1 (5 bases). The CDR3 sequence is 15 residues long. V shed 6 bases and J shed 1 base, with 16 bases lying between them. The germline CDR1 and CDR2 sequences are MDHEN and SYDVKM. CDR3: CASRVDSPRSYEQYF. The CDR3 DNA reads TGTGCCAGCAGGGTCGACAGCCCCCGTTCCTACGAGCAGTACTTC.

The chain links TRBV19 to TRBJ1-5, with TRBD1 as a possible D gene (6 bases). Germline V gives CDR1 LNHDA, CDR2 SQIVND (reference sequence). V lost 1 base and J lost 1, with 14 bases in between. The CDR3 is made up of 17 amino acids. The CDR3 spells CASSIVRGAGSNQPQHF. CDR3 coding DNA: TGTGCCAGTAGTATAGTACGGGGGGCTGGGAGCAATCAGCCCCAGCATTTT.

The chain joins TRBV25-1 to TRBJ2-1; 7 bases align to TRBD2. The CDR3 is 17 amino acids. J was trimmed by 4 bases and V by 1 base; bases with no gene match: 10. The germline gives CDR1 MGHDK, CDR2 SYGVNS. CDR3: CASSESPPSGTYNEQFF. In DNA form, the CDR3 reads TGTGCCAGCAGTGAATCCCCCCCTAGCGGTACTTACAATGAGCAGTTCTTC.

J is TRBJ1-4 and V is TRBV20-1; TRBD1 is a possible D gene (6 bases). The CDR3 loop spans 11 amino acids. CDR1 is DFQATT, CDR2 SNEGSKA, per germline (reference sequence). Trimming pared 5 bases from V and 8 bases from J, leaving 9 bases between. DNA of the CDR3: TGCAGTGCTCTCGGGACAGAAAAACTGTTTTTT. It codes for CSALGTEKLFF.

The chain recombines TRBV11-2 with TRBJ2-1; 10 bases map to TRBD2. Germline V gene lookup returns CDR1 SGHAT and CDR2 FQNNGV. The V and J ends lost 3 bases and 7 bases, in that order; junction bases with no gene match: 6. The CDR3 extends over 15 amino acids. In DNA form, the CDR3 reads TGTGCCAGCAGCTTTAGCGGGAGGAGGAGAAATGAGCAGTTCTTC. It yields the protein CASSFSGRRRNEQFF.

This clone came up a few times. This chain links TRBV18 with TRBJ1-1, with TRBD1 matching 8 bases. The CDR3 contains 14 residues. With 5 bases clipped from V and 1 base from J, the junction kept 3 bases outside the gene matches. Germline V gene data show CDR1 as KGHSH and CDR2 as LQKENI. Here the CDR3 DNA reads TGTGCCAGCTCAACCGGGACAGGGAACACTGAAGCTTTCTTT. It specifies CASSTGTGNTEAFF.

This clone was observed a handful of times. V gene TRBV5-1 combines with J gene TRBJ2-7; 9 bases match TRBD1. J lost 4 bases, V lost 0 bases, and 5 bases had no gene match. The CDR3 is 15 amino acids. In germline, CDR1 is SGHRS, CDR2 YFSETQ. The CDR3 is CASSLGGQGGYEQYF. CDR3 DNA: TGCGCCAGCAGCTTGGGGGGACAGGGAGGATACGAGCAGTACTTC.

There are a few counts of this clone. CDR3: CASSLGQGEDTQYF. The CDR3 DNA reads as TGTGCCAGCAGCTTAGGACAGGGTGAAGATACGCAGTATTTT. The J gene is TRBJ2-3, the V gene TRBV7-9; 7 bases map to TRBD1. The germline V gene encodes CDR1 SEHNR and CDR2 FQNEAQ (reference sequence). This CDR3 contains 14 residues. J was trimmed by 5 bases and V by 1 base; bases with no gene match: 3.

This clone was counted between two and nine times. This chain joins TRBV28 and TRBJ2-5; 7 positions match TRBD1. The CDR3 contains 14 residues. From germline, CDR1 is MDHEN and CDR2 SYDVKM. V dropped 3 bases and J dropped 5; count of bases not matched to a gene: 6. CDR3 coding DNA: TGTGCCAGCAGTTTGACAGGGACGAAGGAGACCCAGTACTTC. Translation: CASSLTGTKETQYF.

The rearrangement links TRBV9 to TRBJ2-5, with TRBD1 matching 8 bases. CDR1 SGDLS and CDR2 YYNGEE come from the germline V gene. The CDR3 runs 14 residues. V dropped 3 bases and J dropped 4; count of bases not matched to a gene: 5. CDR3 sequence (DNA): TGTGCCAGCAGCGCAGGGGGCGCGGGAGAGACCCAGTACTTC. This gives the protein CASSAGGAGETQYF.

This chain connects TRBV28 to TRBJ1-3; D gene uncertain. The CDR3 sequence is 12 residues long. Germline CDR1 is MDHEN and CDR2 is SYDVKM. V dropped 5 bases and J dropped 12 bases, with 14 bases sitting between them. CDR3 coding DNA: TGTGCCAGCAGTCCCCGCGGCAGACTCATATATTTT. As protein: CASSPRGRLIYF.

Only a few counts were recorded for this clone. The rearrangement uses TRBV2 and TRBJ1-5; 7 bases line up with TRBD1. The ends lost 6 bases at V and 7 bases at J; junction bases unmatched: 6. The CDR3 extends over 13 amino acids. Germline assignment: CDR1 SNHLY and CDR2 FYNNEI. Written as DNA, the CDR3 is TGTGCCAGCAGATTACAGGGGAAGCAGCCCCAGCATTTT. Translation: CASRLQGKQPQHF.

The rearrangement joins TRBV9 to TRBJ2-1; D is ambiguous. CDR1 and CDR2 from the germline V gene are SGDLS and YYNGEE. V dropped 2 bases and J dropped 0 bases, with 9 bases sitting between them. This CDR3 has 15 amino acids. CDR3 DNA: TGTGCCAGCAGCGTCGTCGGTAGCTCCTACAATGAGCAGTTCTTC. This translates into CASSVVGSSYNEQFF.